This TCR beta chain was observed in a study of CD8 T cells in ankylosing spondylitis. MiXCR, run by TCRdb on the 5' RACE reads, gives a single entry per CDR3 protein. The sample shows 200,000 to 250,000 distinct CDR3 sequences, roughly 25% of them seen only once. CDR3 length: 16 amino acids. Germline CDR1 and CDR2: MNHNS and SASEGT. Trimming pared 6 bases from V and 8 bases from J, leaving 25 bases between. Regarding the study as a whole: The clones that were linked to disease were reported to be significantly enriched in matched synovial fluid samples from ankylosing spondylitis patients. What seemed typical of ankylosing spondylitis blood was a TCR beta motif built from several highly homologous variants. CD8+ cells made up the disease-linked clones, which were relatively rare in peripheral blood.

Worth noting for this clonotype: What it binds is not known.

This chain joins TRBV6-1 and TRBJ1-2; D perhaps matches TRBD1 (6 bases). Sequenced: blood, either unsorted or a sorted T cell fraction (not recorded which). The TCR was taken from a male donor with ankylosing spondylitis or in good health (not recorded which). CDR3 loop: CASRTGQLSTMGGYTF. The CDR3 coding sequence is TGTGCCAGCAGGACAGGCCAACTATCAACTATGGGCGGCTACACCTTC.